This record looks at one T cell receptor beta chain sequence and its context. Its specificity is unknown. This CDR3 has 13 amino acids. Trimming stripped 6 bases from V and 12 bases from J, with 18 bases between. Germline lookup yields CDR1 SNHLY and CDR2 FYNNEI. The data stem from a study of shared clonotypes between healthy human individuals. Tens of thousands of T cell genomes (around 200 ng DNA) went into each sorted-subset replicate. Using immunoSEQ multiplex PCR, the repertoire was profiled, and TCRdb retains in-frame clones only, with some absent. This table holds around 700,000 clones, around 72% found once. Study-level results: Estimated richness was generally greater in naive than memory subsets.

Sequenced input: memory CD4+ T cells sorted from blood. Subset given: CD45RA-negative fraction. The clonotype comes from a young woman in good health. The rearrangement uses TRBV2 and TRBJ2-1; tentative D call: TRBD2 (6 bases). The CDR3 nucleotides read TGTGCCAGCAGGACTGACGGCGGGGTGGGGCAGTTCTTC. It is translated as CASRTDGGVGQFF.